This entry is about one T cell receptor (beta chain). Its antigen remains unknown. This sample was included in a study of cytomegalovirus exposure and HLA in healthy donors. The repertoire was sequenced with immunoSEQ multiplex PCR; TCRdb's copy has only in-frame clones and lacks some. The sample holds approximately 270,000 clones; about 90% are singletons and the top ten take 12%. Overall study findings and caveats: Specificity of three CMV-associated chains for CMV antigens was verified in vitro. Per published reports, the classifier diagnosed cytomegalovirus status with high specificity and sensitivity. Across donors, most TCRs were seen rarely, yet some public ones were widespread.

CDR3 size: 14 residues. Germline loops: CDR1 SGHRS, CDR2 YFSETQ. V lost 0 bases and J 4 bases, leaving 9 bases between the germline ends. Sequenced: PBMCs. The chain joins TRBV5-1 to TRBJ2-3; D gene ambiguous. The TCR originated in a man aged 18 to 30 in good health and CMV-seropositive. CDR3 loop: CASSLGVNADTQYF. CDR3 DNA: TGCGCCAGCAGCTTGGGGGTAAACGCAGATACGCAGTATTTT. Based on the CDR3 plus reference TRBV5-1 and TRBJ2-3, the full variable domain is KAGVTQTPRYLIKTRGQQVTLSCSPISGHRSVSWYQQTPGQGLQFLFEYFSETQRNKGNFPGRFSGRQFSNSRSEMNVSTLELGDSALYLCASSLGVNADTQYFGPGTRLTVL.